Listed below are T cell receptor beta chains from one sample, sequenced in a study of blood T cell repertoires in COVID-19. The data were produced by immunoSEQ multiplex PCR, yet TCRdb's version contains in-frame clones alone and is incomplete. This sample has approximately 250,000 clones; about 91% occur once, and the top ten carry 0.95% to 1.5%. Sequenced sample: PBMCs or T cells enriched from blood (not recorded which). Receptor source: a middle-aged woman with acute COVID-19. Both conserved end residues are trimmed from each CDR3.

>TRBJ2-1|TRBV9
ASSPRGSYNEQF
>TRBJ2-1|TRBV6-4
ASSVSRGGEQF
>TRBJ2-2|TRBV18
ASSSSVAGELF
>TRBJ2-7|TRBV5-1
ASSLESGRFTEQY
>TRBJ2-1|TRBV11-2
ASSLARGNNEQF
>TRBJ1-2|TRBV7-2
ASSSYRADYGYT
>TRBJ2-3|TRBV7-6
ASSRDSSTDTQY
>TRBJ1-4|TRBV3-1/TRBV3-2
ASSRGQSTNEKLF
>TRBJ2-5|TRBV15
ATSTRGSQETQY
>TRBJ1-1|TRBV6-4
ASRGQGATEAF
>TRBJ2-1|TRBV18
ASSPDPRYSYNEQF
>TRBJ1-1|TRBV20-1
SASKNRVPGTEAF
>TRBJ1-2|TRBV28
ASSFYDYGYT
>TRBJ1-6|TRBV9
ATSRHSNSPLH
>TRBJ2-1|TRBV28
ASRRASGRTEQF
>TRBJ2-1|TRBV6-2/TRBV6-3
ASSYWRGTSGRAAPYNEQF
>TRBJ2-5|TRBV29-1
SVEKTWQREETQY
>TRBJ2-1|TRBV3-1/TRBV3-2
ASSQPSGTVNEQF
>TRBJ1-5|TRBV19
ASSASGIQPQH
>TRBJ1-3|TRBV9
ASSVESAGAGNTIY
>TRBJ2-1|TRBV7-9
ASSLRQGLFEQF
>TRBJ1-3|TRBV3-1/TRBV3-2
ASSLRTGRRSTGNTIY
>TRBJ1-2|TRBV7-2
ASSLARVGGYT
>TRBJ1-1|TRBV18
ASSTSQKGGTEAF
>TRBJ1-5|TRBV30
AWSVLGAYSNQPQH
>TRBJ1-5|TRBV29-1
SVGTGSHGNQPQH
>TRBJ2-5|TRBV9
ASSVTPKETQY
>TRBJ1-4|TRBV18
ASSPLDGGNEKLF
>TRBJ2-6|TRBV7-9
AIPGRTGISGANVLT
>TRBJ2-7|TRBV30
AWSVGGSYEQY
>TRBJ1-3|TRBV3-1/TRBV3-2
ASSQDPHRFSRQIGNTIY
>TRBJ2-7|TRBV5-6
ASSPDSSYEQY
>TRBJ2-5|TRBV5-1
ASSTTGTLQETQY
>TRBJ2-5|TRBV24-1
ATSEGGLAGAETQY
>TRBJ2-1|TRBV30
AWSVLSAYNEQF
>TRBJ2-5|TRBV7-9
ASSLMGGSGQETQY
>TRBJ2-5|TRBV12-3/TRBV12-4
ASSLGRQETQY
>TRBJ1-4|TRBV4-1
ASTISPGNEKLF
>TRBJ2-1|TRBV19
ASSSGGYNEQF
>TRBJ1-2|TRBV5-1
ASSLEFTGGARYGYT
>TRBJ1-1|TRBV10-3
AILPSMNTEAF
>TRBJ2-5|TRBV24-1
ATSDPRGAQETQY
>TRBJ2-1|TRBV19
ASSTRDRGRDNEQF
>TRBJ1-1|TRBV9
ASSYQTGLNTEAF
>TRBJ1-5|TRBV30
AWSVKGAQPQH
>TRBJ2-7|TRBV29-1
SVVVGPYYEQY
>TRBJ1-5|TRBV19
ASSMRRGLNQPQH
>TRBJ2-1|TRBV6-6
ASSPGIASYNEQF
>TRBJ2-2|TRBV29-1
SVAANTGELF
>TRBJ2-5|TRBV27
ASSHERTNQETQY
>TRBJ1-1|TRBV18
ASSPSQLNTEAF
>TRBJ2-1|TRBV24-1
ATSDFRVTNGNEQF
>TRBJ2-2|TRBV2
ASSERGQGNTGELF
>TRBJ2-5|TRBV19
ASSNRVGETQY
>TRBJ1-2|TRBV2
ASSEPLNYGYT
>TRBJ1-5|TRBV11-3
AGPAGAALLSNQPQH
>TRBJ1-3|TRBV5-5
ASSLWLGGGNTIY
>TRBJ2-7|TRBV28
ASSLAGYEQY